This T cell receptor (beta chain) comes out of a study of neurological immune-mediated disorders. The table lists this clonotype with many counts. TCRdb re-called the 5' RACE reads through MiXCR, storing one row per CDR3 protein. The sample has under 40,000 distinct CDR3 sequences; 7% to 8.5% are singletons. The CDR3 has 14 residues. Looked up from germline, CDR1 is SGHDT and CDR2 is YYEEEE. V trimming: 1 base; J trimming: 6 bases; junction bases outside the gene matches: 7. The receptor comes from a man between 50 and 59 years old in good health. Input material: CD4+ T cells from blood. The chain carries TRBV5-6 and TRBJ2-7; 7 positions agree with TRBD2. The chain's CDR3 is CASSLTSESLEQYF. The CDR3 bases are TGTGCCAGCAGCTTGACTAGCGAGTCACTCGAGCAGTACTTC.